The entry that follows covers one T cell receptor beta chain sequence. It lacks a known antigen. It has no much larger one-base neighbor in the sample; base qualities were not kept. From its cysteine to its phenylalanine, the CDR3 spans 12 amino acids. The DNA shown is the 36-base CDR3, in frame from base 1. The germline V gene (reference sequence) supplies CDR1 LNHNV and CDR2 YYDKDF. Trimming costs V 5 bases and J 4 bases, and their ends lie 6 bases apart. This sample is drawn from a study of T cell repertoires in cytomegalovirus infection (dated by TCRdb to 2018 to 2020). Describing the broader study: Recently identified HLA-C-restricted CMV epitopes, whose presentation resists viral immunomodulation, were targeted by peptide stimulations together with well-studied HLA-B-restricted epitopes. Donor HLA type was relevant to the analysis, as public TCR beta signatures indicated carriage of CMV infection together with the matching HLA type. Paper-wide results and their limitations: In both this cohort and an independent approximately 400-donor cohort, the cumulative frequency of public TCR beta family members distinguished carriers of CMV infection plus the relevant HLA type. In the ex vivo response, HLA-C-restricted CMV-specific TCR beta clonotypes were dominant, and in two of eight donors the single most frequent clonotype came from this HLA-C-restricted group.

The instrument given in TCRdb is Illumina HiSeq 1500. TCRdb reprocessing: public reads trimmed at Q25 with fastp, clones called with MiXCR, in-frame beta chains kept. For every CDR3 protein sequence, its rows merge into one entry that carries the most common genes and DNA. This sample lists about half a million distinct CDR3 sequences; about 44% were detected once. The biggest ten clones account for about 41% of the sample. The meaning of the sample's treatment or condition label: in vitro stimulation with specific CMV peptide epitopes to enrich CMV-specific T cells. The sequenced sample was cultured PBMCs, obtained from culture after CMV antigen stimulation. This clonotype originated in a human donor in good health (CMV status not recorded). Some clones in this sample may be carry-over from other donors' samples. Rearrangement joined TRBV15 to TRBJ1-5; confidence is insufficient to name the D gene. The CDR3 in this case is CATSGSNQPQHF. The nucleotide sequence is TGTGCCACCAGCGGCAGTAATCAGCCCCAGCATTTT.